The T cell receptor beta chain described here comes from a study of blood T cells in healthy people across ages. Germline CDR1 is MNHEY and CDR2 is SMNVEV (reference sequence). CDR3 length equals 14 residues. V shed 6 bases and J shed 4 bases, with 15 bases lying between them. The study recruited healthy Caucasian donors from Russia who were aged about 6 to 95. This clonotype was found many times. For the second PCR, which ran for about 6 to 12 cycles, a sample-barcoded 5' primer and a J-beta primer mix were used. TCRdb fed the 5' RACE reads into MiXCR, producing one record per CDR3 protein. The sample has around 900,000 distinct CDR3 sequences; less than 35% are singletons.

This clonotype was sampled from a woman older than 75 in good health. What was sequenced was blood. V gene TRBV27 combines with J gene TRBJ1-2; weak D call: TRBD1 (6 bases). CDR3: CASRRAGASYGYTF. CDR3 DNA sequence: TGTGCCAGCAGACGAGCAGGGGCGTCCTATGGCTACACCTTC.